This TCR beta chain was identified in a study of shared clonotypes between healthy human individuals. As for the study in general: Aged between 18 and 49, the donors were a couple of women and a few men.

V was pared by 3 bases and J by 3 bases, with 11 bases between. CDR1 and CDR2 from the germline V gene are WSHSY and SAAADI. The CDR3 has 14 amino acids. Clones were read by immunoSEQ multiplex PCR, and TCRdb kept only the in-frame ones, dropping some. This sample yields roughly 2 million clones, of which about 95% are seen a single time; 0.1% to 0.15% belongs to the top ten. Turning to this clone: Antigen: not known.

Study-level findings and limits: The genetic and exposure-history diversity represented was limited by few donors.

This TCR was sampled from a man younger than 35 in good health. This chain uses TRBV10-2 with TRBJ1-1, with a weak D call TRBD1 (5 bases). Sequenced sample: naive CD4+ T cells sorted from blood. Subset meaning: CD45RA+ positively selected. The CDR3 nucleotides read TGCGCCAGCAGTGATGGGGGTGGATACACTGAAGCTTTCTTT. Translating gives CASSDGGGYTEAFF.